This T cell receptor beta chain was captured in a study of blood T cell repertoires in COVID-19. Researchers sorted participants into cohorts using their self-reported clinical history. Germline lookup yields CDR1 MDHEN and CDR2 SYDVKM. The CDR3 extends over 14 amino acids. Trimming removed 5 bases at V and 7 bases at J, with 15 bases between. Clones were sequenced by immunoSEQ multiplex PCR, and TCRdb holds only the in-frame ones, with some missing. The profile shows 250,000 or so clones, 85% to 90% of them singletons. This chain uses TRBV28 with TRBJ2-1; tentatively, D is TRBD2 (6 bases). The TCR comes from a man between 40 and 49 years old who had recovered from COVID-19. Sequencing was performed on PBMCs or T cells enriched from blood (not recorded which). The CDR3 here is CASSPPEGLNEQFF. CDR3 DNA: TGTGCCAGCAGTCCGCCGGAGGGTTTGAATGAGCAGTTCTTC.